One and the same sample provided the 29 T cell receptor beta chains below, sequenced in a study of T cell changes during pregnancy in multiple sclerosis. Assay: immunoSEQ multiplex PCR; the TCRdb copy retains only in-frame clones and omits some. The data hold 52,000 or so clones, with roughly 91% observed a single time. The sequenced sample was CD4+ T cells from peripheral blood mononuclear cells, obtained in the second trimester of pregnancy. All receptors derive from a female donor with multiple sclerosis, enrolled in a pregnancy study.

This clone appeared a single time. V is TRBV7-9 and J is TRBJ2-1; 7 positions agree with TRBD1. V lost 7 bases and J lost 7; bases outside the gene matches: 7. The CDR3 spans 13 residues. In germline, CDR1 is SEHNR, CDR2 FQNEAQ (reference sequence). The CDR3 sequence is CASKTGSTNEQFF. The CDR3 nucleotides read TGTGCCAGCAAGACAGGGAGTACGAATGAGCAGTTCTTC.

The V and J genes are TRBV6-6 and TRBJ1-1; 7 positions agree with TRBD1. The CDR3 runs to 13 residues. The germline gives CDR1 MNHNY, CDR2 SVGAGI (reference sequence). Unmatched junction bases numbered 1, after V lost 2 bases and J lost 4 bases. CDR3 in amino acids: CASSYPGGTEAFF. The CDR3 nucleotides are TGTGCCAGCAGTTACCCAGGGGGCACTGAAGCTTTCTTT.

The chain couples TRBV15 to TRBJ1-2; 10 bases fit TRBD1. Germline assignment: CDR1 LNHNV and CDR2 YYDKDF (reference sequence). This CDR3 comprises 14 residues. The ends lost 7 bases at V and 8 bases at J; junction bases unmatched: 10. The CDR3 sequence is CATTSGTGERGYTF. Written as DNA, the CDR3 is TGTGCCACCACGTCCGGGACAGGGGAAAGAGGCTACACCTTC.

The V gene is TRBV20-1, the J gene TRBJ1-2; 8 bases map to TRBD1. Trimming at V came to 7 bases and at J to 4 bases, leaving 2 bases not matched to a gene. This CDR3 has 11 amino acids. The germline gives CDR1 DFQATT, CDR2 SNEGSKA (reference sequence). The CDR3 spells CSVGQGYGYTF. The CDR3 region has the DNA TGCAGTGTTGGACAGGGCTATGGCTACACCTTC.

This clone is labeled medium-sized. This chain joins TRBV4-2 and TRBJ1-4; D unresolved. Trimming removed 2 bases at V and 8 bases at J, with 9 bases between. Per the germline V gene, CDR1 is LGHNA and CDR2 is YNFKEQ. The CDR3 contains 13 residues. The CDR3 nucleotides are TGTGCCAGCAGCCAATCGGTCCGCGAAAAACTGTTTTTT. It specifies CASSQSVREKLFF.

This clone was found once. The V call is TRBV2, the J call TRBJ2-5, with 7 bases lining up with TRBD1. CDR1 and CDR2 from the germline V gene are SNHLY and FYNNEI. CDR3 length equals 16 residues. V was pared by 4 bases and J by 4 bases, with 12 bases of the junction left unmatched. The CDR3 bases are TGTGCCAGCAGTGCCCCGGGACAGCTGGCTACAGAGACCCAGTACTTC. Its translation is CASSAPGQLATETQYF. The full variable domain, in which reference TRBV2 and TRBJ2-5 provide the parts outside the CDR3, is EPEVTQTPSHQVTQMGQEVILRCVPISNHLYFYWYRQILGQKVEFLVSFYNNEISEKSEIFDDQFSVERPDGSNFTLKIRSTKLEDSAMYFCASSAPGQLATETQYFGPGTRLLVL.

This sequence joins TRBV5-1 and TRBJ1-3, with TRBD1 identical over 7 bases. V shed 3 bases and J 2 bases; nucleotides not matched to a gene: 8. From germline, CDR1 is SGHRS and CDR2 YFSETQ. CDR3 length: 16 amino acids. CDR3 amino acids: CASSSTGPLPGNTIYF. In DNA form, the CDR3 reads TGCGCCAGCAGCTCGACAGGGCCACTGCCTGGAAACACCATATATTTT.

The CDR3 spells CASSVKGLAGEDTQYF. The CDR3 DNA follows: TGTGCCAGCAGCGTGAAGGGACTAGCGGGGGAGGATACGCAGTATTTT. The rearrangement links TRBV9 to TRBJ2-3, with TRBD2 matching over 14 bases. Losses at the gene ends were 2 bases for V and 6 bases for J; bases not matched to a gene: 5. CDR3 length equals 16 residues. The germline V gene encodes CDR1 SGDLS and CDR2 YYNGEE.

This chain connects TRBV18 to TRBJ1-1, with 7 bases that match TRBD1. The CDR3 totals 14 residues. The germline V gene encodes CDR1 KGHSH and CDR2 LQKENI. The V gene end was trimmed by 5 bases and the J gene end by 4 bases; junction bases not matched to a gene: 7. Here the CDR3 reads CASSSGGSRTEAFF. As DNA, the CDR3 is TGTGCCAGCTCATCAGGGGGAAGTCGCACTGAAGCTTTCTTT.

This clone was recorded only once. The chain couples TRBV30 to TRBJ1-6, with 7 bases aligning to TRBD1. V trimming: 3 bases; J trimming: 6 bases; junction bases outside the gene matches: 2. CDR3 length equals 13 residues. Germline loops: CDR1 GTSNPN, CDR2 SVGIG (reference sequence). As DNA, the CDR3 is TGTGCCTGGAGACAGGGGAGTAATTCACCCCTCCACTTT. Amino acid sequence: CAWRQGSNSPLHF.

This rearrangement joins TRBV7-8 to TRBJ1-1; no clear D. The germline V gene encodes CDR1 SGHVS and CDR2 FQNEAQ. The CDR3 runs 13 residues. With 1 base removed from V and 2 bases from J, the gap between germline ends came to 5 bases. The CDR3 DNA reads TGTGCCAGCAGCTTAGACCTAAACACTGAAGCTTTCTTT. Protein sequence: CASSLDLNTEAFF.

The CDR3 DNA reads as TGTGCCAGCAGCTTAAAAAGCGGGGGGTACAATGAGCAGTTCTTC. Translation gives CASSLKSGGYNEQFF. V gene TRBV7-2 combines with J gene TRBJ2-1; 9 nucleotides match TRBD2. The CDR3 runs 15 residues. After removal of 2 bases from V and 4 bases from J, the junction contained 3 bases not matched to a gene. The germline V gene encodes CDR1 SGHTA and CDR2 FQGNSA.

The CDR3 loop is CASRGGGAPNTGELFF. Written as DNA, the CDR3 is TGTGCCAGCAGGGGTGGGGGGGCTCCGAACACCGGGGAGCTGTTTTTT. The rearrangement links TRBV5-4 to TRBJ2-2; a possible D gene is TRBD2 (7 bases). This CDR3 has 16 residues. Germline CDR1 reads SGHNT; CDR2 reads YYREEE (reference sequence). V lost 5 bases and J lost 0, with 14 bases in between.

The chain joins TRBV15 to TRBJ2-3; a possible D gene is TRBD2 (6 bases). Looked up from germline, CDR1 is LNHNV and CDR2 is YYDKDF (reference sequence). The V end lost 0 bases, the J end lost 1 base, and 8 bases lay between the germline ends. This CDR3 spans 15 amino acids. In nucleotides, the CDR3 is TGTGCCACCAGCAGAGATCCTAGCGGCACAGATACGCAGTATTTT. It encodes CATSRDPSGTDTQYF.

The chain joins TRBV5-1 to TRBJ1-6; 9 bases match TRBD1. V lost 4 bases, J lost 9 bases, and 8 bases stayed unmatched. Per germline, CDR1 SGHRS and CDR2 YFSETQ. CDR3 length equals 15 residues. The CDR3 DNA reads TGCGCCAGCAGCAAAGGGGACAGGGATCTTTCACCCCTCCACTTT. This gives the protein CASSKGDRDLSPLHF.

The chain carries TRBV7-9 and TRBJ2-7; 9 nucleotides line up with TRBD2. V was clipped by 2 bases and J by 4 bases; unmatched bases: 12. CDR1 is SEHNR, CDR2 FQNEAQ, per germline (reference sequence). The CDR3 spans 17 residues. The CDR3 nucleotides read TGTGCCAGCAGCTTATCCGTGCGGGGGGGTTTATGGTACGAGCAGTACTTC. Residues: CASSLSVRGGLWYEQYF.

The chain joins TRBV7-2 to TRBJ2-3, with unresolved D. CDR1 SGHTA and CDR2 FQGNSA come from the germline V gene. This CDR3 has 15 amino acids. Trimming stripped 1 base from V and 0 bases from J, with 8 bases between. The CDR3 loop reads CASSLEIASTDTQYF. The CDR3 DNA is TGTGCCAGCAGCTTAGAGATAGCCAGCACAGATACGCAGTATTTT.

The chain uses TRBV2 and TRBJ1-4, with 8 bases matching TRBD1. V trimming: 7 bases; J trimming: 7 bases; junction bases outside the gene matches: 11. The CDR3 sequence is 15 residues long. Looked up from germline, CDR1 is SNHLY and CDR2 is FYNNEI. As DNA, the CDR3 is TGTGCCAGCACACTGCGGACAGGGAGAGGTGAAAAACTGTTTTTT. Protein sequence: CASTLRTGRGEKLFF.

The rearrangement uses TRBV27 and TRBJ2-1; no firm D call. CDR1 is MNHEY and CDR2 is SMNVEV in the germline V gene (reference sequence). V gave up 7 bases and J gave up 0 bases, with 10 bases separating them. The CDR3 has 14 amino acids. CDR3 DNA sequence: TGTGCCAGCAAGTTGAGCCCCTCCTACAATGAGCAGTTCTTC. Protein product: CASKLSPSYNEQFF.

The V gene is TRBV5-8, the J gene TRBJ2-3; 9 nucleotides match TRBD2. J was trimmed by 3 bases and V by 2 bases; bases with no gene match: 7. The CDR3 is made up of 16 amino acids. Germline V gene sequence: CDR1 SGHTS, CDR2 YDEGEE. The CDR3, as DNA: TGTGCCAGCAGCTTTTTAGCGGGGGTGGGTACAGATACGCAGTATTTT. This sequence encodes CASSFLAGVGTDTQYF.

The V call is TRBV4-1, the J call TRBJ2-3; the D gene is possibly TRBD2 (6 bases). CDR3 length equals 19 residues. Germline V gene sequence: CDR1 MGHRA, CDR2 YSYEKL. V lost 0 bases and J lost 1, with 20 bases in between. The CDR3: CASSQDPRATGVRTDTQYF. The CDR3 region has the DNA TGCGCCAGCAGCCAAGATCCACGGGCGACGGGGGTTCGCACAGATACGCAGTATTTT.

The V gene is TRBV6-1, the J gene TRBJ1-2; tentative D call: TRBD1 (5 bases). The germline V gene has CDR1 MNHNS and CDR2 SASEGT. Trimming cost V 2 bases and J 7 bases, with 17 bases left between them. This CDR3 comprises 15 residues. The CDR3 DNA reads as TGTGCCAGCAGTGAAAGGGCCAGGGAACTATTTGGCTACACCTTC. Amino acid sequence: CASSERARELFGYTF.

The rearrangement uses TRBV11-2 and TRBJ1-5, with D tentatively TRBD1 (5 bases). Germline loops: CDR1 SGHAT, CDR2 FQNNGV. CDR3 size: 16 residues. The V gene lost 5 bases and the J gene lost 1 base, with 15 bases spanning the gap. The CDR3 protein is CASSRRVSGSNQPQHF. As DNA, the CDR3 is TGTGCCAGCAGCCGACGGGTTTCAGGGAGCAATCAGCCCCAGCATTTT.

The CDR3 DNA reads TGTGCCAGCAGCTGGAGAGGGCAGGTCACTGAGCAGTTCTTC. This gives the protein CASSWRGQVTEQFF. The chain is built from TRBV7-2 and TRBJ2-1, with a tentative D call TRBD2 (5 bases). V was shortened by 4 bases and J by 9 bases, with 16 bases between the two germline ends. The CDR3 has 14 amino acids. Germline CDR1 reads SGHTA; CDR2 reads FQGNSA.

This chain connects TRBV5-4 to TRBJ2-5, with TRBD2 matching 7 bases. V lost 0 bases to trimming and J lost 4 bases; unmatched junction nucleotides: 3. The CDR3 has 14 residues. The germline V gene has CDR1 SGHNT and CDR2 YYREEE (reference sequence). Written as DNA, the CDR3 is TGTGCCAGCAGCTTGGCCACGGGGGGAGAGACCCAGTACTTC. It is translated as CASSLATGGETQYF.

The gene calls are TRBV10-3 and TRBJ2-3; 9 nucleotides agree with TRBD2. Looked up from germline, CDR1 is ENHRY and CDR2 is SYGVKD. The CDR3 runs 20 residues. Trimming took 0 bases from V and 1 from J; bases not matched to a gene: 14. The CDR3 protein is CAISESPEREVGGGTDTQYF. In DNA, the CDR3 is TGTGCCATCAGTGAGTCCCCAGAGCGGGAGGTGGGGGGCGGCACAGATACGCAGTATTTT.

V and J are TRBV6-1 and TRBJ1-6; the D gene is possibly TRBD1 (5 bases). Trimming cost V 8 bases and J 0 bases, with 11 bases left between them. CDR1 MNHNS and CDR2 SASEGT come from the germline V gene. The CDR3 loop spans 15 amino acids. The CDR3 DNA is TGTGCCAGCCTGGGGGGGGACTCCTATAATTCACCCCTCCACTTT. Protein: CASLGGDSYNSPLHF.

The chain employs TRBV5-4 and TRBJ1-6; D might be TRBD1 (5 bases). CDR3 length: 17 amino acids. Looked up from germline, CDR1 is SGHNT and CDR2 is YYREEE (reference sequence). V dropped 4 bases and J dropped 0 bases, with 14 bases sitting between them. CDR3 protein: CASSRSQGGSYNSPLHF. CDR3 sequence (DNA): TGTGCCAGCAGCCGTTCCCAGGGAGGCTCCTATAATTCACCCCTCCACTTT.

V gene TRBV7-2 combines with J gene TRBJ2-7; TRBD2 agrees at 13 bases. V lost 7 bases to trimming and J lost 2 bases; unmatched junction nucleotides: 11. The CDR3 totals 17 residues. Germline values: CDR1 SGHTA, CDR2 FQGNSA. CDR3 sequence: CASTPRPTSGGAYEQYF. The CDR3 bases are TGTGCCAGCACTCCCCGACCCACTAGCGGGGGGGCCTACGAGCAGTACTTC.